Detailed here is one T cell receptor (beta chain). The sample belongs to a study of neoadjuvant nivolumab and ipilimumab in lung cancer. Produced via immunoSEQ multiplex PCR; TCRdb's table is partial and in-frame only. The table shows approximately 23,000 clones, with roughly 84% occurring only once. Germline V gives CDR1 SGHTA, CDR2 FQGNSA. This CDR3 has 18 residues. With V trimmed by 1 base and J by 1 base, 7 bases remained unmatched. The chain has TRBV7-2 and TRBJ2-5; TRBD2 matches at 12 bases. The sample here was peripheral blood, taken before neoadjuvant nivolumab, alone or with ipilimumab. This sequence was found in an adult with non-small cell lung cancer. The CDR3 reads CASSLVGGTSGLQETQYF. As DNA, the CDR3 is TGTGCCAGCAGCTTAGTGGGAGGGACTAGCGGGCTCCAAGAGACCCAGTACTTC.